The entry below describes one T cell receptor (beta chain). The antigen is not known. The data were taken from a study of siplizumab effects on memory and regulatory T cells. The study, taken as a whole, reports: Whether the proliferating Tregs (from siplizumab cultures) were suppressive was not confirmed.

Profiled with immunoSEQ multiplex PCR; TCRdb holds only in-frame clones, not every one. This sample has 110,000 or so clones, with about 93% found just once. Sequenced: CD4+ T cells sorted from blood. The TCR comes from a human donor in good health.

CDR3 amino acids: CASSRTTGGPGNTEAFF. CDR3 nucleotide sequence: TGTGCCAGCAGCCGGACGACAGGGGGCCCGGGGAACACTGAAGCTTTCTTT. The chain combines TRBV5-6 with TRBJ1-1; TRBD1 matches at 10 bases. Germline-derived CDR1 and CDR2 are SGHDT and YYEEEE. This CDR3 region has 17 residues. V shed 4 bases, J shed 1 base, and the junction held 10 bases outside the gene matches.